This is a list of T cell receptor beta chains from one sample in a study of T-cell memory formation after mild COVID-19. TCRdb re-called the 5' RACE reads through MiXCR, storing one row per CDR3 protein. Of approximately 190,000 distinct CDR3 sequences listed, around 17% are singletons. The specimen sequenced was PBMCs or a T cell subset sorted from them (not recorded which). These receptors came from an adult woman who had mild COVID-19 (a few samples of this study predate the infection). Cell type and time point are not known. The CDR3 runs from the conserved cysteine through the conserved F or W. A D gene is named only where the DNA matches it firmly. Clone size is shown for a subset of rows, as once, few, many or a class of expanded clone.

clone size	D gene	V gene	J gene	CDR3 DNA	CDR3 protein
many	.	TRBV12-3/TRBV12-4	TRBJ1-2	TGTGCCAGCAGTTTAGCGTCACTGTGGCACACCTTC	CASSLASLWHTF
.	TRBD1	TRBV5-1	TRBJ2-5	TGCGCCAGCAGCTTGAGGACAGGGCGAGAAGAGACCCAGTACTTC	CASSLRTGREETQYF
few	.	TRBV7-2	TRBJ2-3	TGTGCCAGCAGCTTAGGAGGGCCTTTTGATACGCAGTATTTT	CASSLGGPFDTQYF
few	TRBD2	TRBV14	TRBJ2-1	TGTGCCAGCAGCCAAGATAAACGTCTAGCGGGAGCAAATGAGCAGTTCTTC	CASSQDKRLAGANEQFF
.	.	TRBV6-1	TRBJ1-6	TGTGCCAGCTTCTTACCCGGCCCGTCACCCCTCCACTTT	CASFLPGPSPLHF
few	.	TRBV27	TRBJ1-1	TGTGCCAGCAGGTACACCATGTCGGGGAACACTGAAGCTTTCTTT	CASRYTMSGNTEAFF
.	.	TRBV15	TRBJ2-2	TGTGCCACGGGGACGAGGCAGAACACCGGGGAGCTGTTTTTT	CATGTRQNTGELFF
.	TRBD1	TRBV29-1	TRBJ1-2	TGCAGCGCCTGGACAGGGGAGATATATTCCTACACCTTC	CSAWTGEIYSYTF
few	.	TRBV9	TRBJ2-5	TGTGCCAGCAGCGCCTCAGGGGCTGGAGAGACCCAGTACTTC	CASSASGAGETQYF
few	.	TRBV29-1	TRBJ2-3	TGCAGCGTCGCCCACAGGGAAGAGACGCAGTATTTT	CSVAHREETQYF
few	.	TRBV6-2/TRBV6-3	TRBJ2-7	TGTGCCAGCAGTTACCGCTCGGGGAGGAGAGACGAGCAGTACTTC	CASSYRSGRRDEQYF
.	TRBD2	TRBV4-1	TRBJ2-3	TGCGCCAGCAGCCAAGGGGCGAAACGGGGGGGCACAGATACGCAGTATTTT	CASSQGAKRGGTDTQYF
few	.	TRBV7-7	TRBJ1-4	TGTGCCAGCAGCGAACGGGGGGCGGAGGAAAAACTGTTTTTT	CASSERGAEEKLFF
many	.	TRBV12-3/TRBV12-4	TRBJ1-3	TGTGCCAGCGGTAGAAACTCTGGAAACACCATATATTTT	CASGRNSGNTIYF
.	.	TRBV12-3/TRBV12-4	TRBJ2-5	TGTGCCAGCAGTTTGACTCGTATGGCCCAAGAGACCCAGTACTTC	CASSLTRMAQETQYF
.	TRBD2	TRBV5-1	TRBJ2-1	TGCGCCAGCAGCCTCTACACTAGCGGGAGGGCCGGTGAGCAGTTCTTC	CASSLYTSGRAGEQFF
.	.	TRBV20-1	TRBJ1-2	TGCAGTGCTAGAGATCGATGGAATGGCTACACCTTC	CSARDRWNGYTF
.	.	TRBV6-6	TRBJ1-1	TGTGCCAGCAGTTATATTTTCGGGGGGAAGGTCAGGGAAGCTTTCTTT	CASSYIFGGKVREAFF
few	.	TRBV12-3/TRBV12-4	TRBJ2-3	TGTGCCAGCACCAGCCCGAGGTCCGGCACAGATACGCAGTATTTT	CASTSPRSGTDTQYF
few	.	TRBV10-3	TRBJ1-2	TGTGCCATCAACCGCAGTCTCGGCTATGGCTACACCTTC	CAINRSLGYGYTF
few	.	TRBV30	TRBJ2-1	TGTGCCTGGAGTGTAAGAACGGGGCTCCGCAGCTCCTACAATGAGCAGTTCTTC	CAWSVRTGLRSSYNEQFF
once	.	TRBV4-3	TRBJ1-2	TGCGCCAGCAGCCATGGGCGGGGGCCCGAGGGCTATGGCTACACCTTC	CASSHGRGPEGYGYTF
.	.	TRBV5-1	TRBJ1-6	TGCGCCAGCAGCGGAAGCCTCTCCTATAATTCACCCCTCCACTTT	CASSGSLSYNSPLHF
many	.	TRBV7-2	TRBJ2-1	TGTGCCAGCAGCTTAGGGGACTCCCTCTCCATTGAGCAGTTCTTC	CASSLGDSLSIEQFF
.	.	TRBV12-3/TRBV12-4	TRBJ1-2	TGTGCCAGCAGTTCGCCCCGACAGGCCCACTATGGCTACACCTTC	CASSSPRQAHYGYTF
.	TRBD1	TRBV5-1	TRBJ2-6	TGCGCCAGCAGCGGGGGACAGCTGGAGGACTCTGGGGCCAACGTCCTGACTTTC	CASSGGQLEDSGANVLTF
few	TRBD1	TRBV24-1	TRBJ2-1	TGTGCCACCAGTGACTCCGGGACAGGGACCTACAATGAGCAGTTCTTC	CATSDSGTGTYNEQFF
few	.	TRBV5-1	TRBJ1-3	TGCGCCAGCAGCGCCAGGGGCCCTGGAAACACCATATATTTT	CASSARGPGNTIYF
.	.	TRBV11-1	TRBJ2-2	TGTGCCAGCTCTGGTATTAGGAACACCGGGGAGCTGTTTTTT	CASSGIRNTGELFF